These 2 T cell receptor beta chains were sequenced from one sample in a study of T-cell memory formation after mild COVID-19. TCRdb used MiXCR to reprocess the 5' RACE reads, holding one entry per CDR3 protein. Among around 340,000 distinct CDR3 sequences listed, roughly 15% were seen once. The sequenced material came from PBMCs or a T cell subset sorted from them (not recorded which). The receptor set was obtained from a man younger than 30 who had mild COVID-19 (a few samples of this study predate the infection). Cell type and time point are not known.

This clonotype was seen repeatedly, ten times or more. The V and J genes are TRBV4-2 and TRBJ2-3, with a weak D call TRBD1 (5 bases). The CDR3 consists of 15 residues. V gave up 3 bases and J gave up 2 bases, with 12 bases separating them. CDR1 and CDR2 (germline): LGHNA, YNFKEQ. The CDR3 reads CASSQGPGATDTQYF. CDR3 sequence (DNA): TGTGCCAGCAGCCAGGGCCCTGGGGCCACAGATACGCAGTATTTT.

This clonotype was observed a handful of times. The gene calls are TRBV5-6 and TRBJ2-1, with 8 bases fitting TRBD2. V shed 4 bases and J 7 bases; nucleotides not matched to a gene: 10. Germline V gene lookup returns CDR1 SGHDT and CDR2 YYEEEE. The CDR3 sequence is 15 residues long. The CDR3 region is CASSPGGALGNEQFF. In DNA, the CDR3 is TGTGCCAGCAGCCCCGGGGGGGCTCTAGGGAATGAGCAGTTCTTC.